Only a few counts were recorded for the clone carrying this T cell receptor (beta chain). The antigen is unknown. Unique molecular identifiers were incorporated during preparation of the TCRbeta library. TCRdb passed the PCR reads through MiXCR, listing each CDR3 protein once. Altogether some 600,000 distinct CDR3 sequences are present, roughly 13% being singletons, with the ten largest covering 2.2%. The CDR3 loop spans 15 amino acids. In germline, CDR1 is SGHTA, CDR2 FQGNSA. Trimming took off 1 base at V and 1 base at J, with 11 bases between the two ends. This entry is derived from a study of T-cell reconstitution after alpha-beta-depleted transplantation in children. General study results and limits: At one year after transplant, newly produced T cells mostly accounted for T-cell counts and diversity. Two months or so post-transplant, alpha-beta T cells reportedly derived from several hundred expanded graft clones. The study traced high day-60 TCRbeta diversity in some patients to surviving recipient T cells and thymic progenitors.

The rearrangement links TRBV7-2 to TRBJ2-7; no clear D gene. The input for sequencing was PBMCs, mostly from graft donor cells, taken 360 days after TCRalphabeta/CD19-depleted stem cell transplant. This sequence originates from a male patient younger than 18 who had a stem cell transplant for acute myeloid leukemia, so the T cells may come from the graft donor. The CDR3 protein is CASSLVPTLSYEQYF. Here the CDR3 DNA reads TGTGCCAGCAGCTTAGTCCCCACCTTATCCTACGAGCAGTACTTC.